These T cell receptor beta chains were read from a single sample in a study of T-cell memory formation after mild COVID-19. TCRdb itself ran the 5' RACE reads through MiXCR, one entry per CDR3 protein. Of 400,000 or so distinct CDR3 sequences listed, roughly 21% are singletons. The sequenced sample consisted of PBMCs or a T cell subset sorted from them (not recorded which). The receptors originated from an adult woman who had mild COVID-19 (a few samples of this study predate the infection). Cell type and time point are not known. The CDR3 runs from the conserved cysteine through the conserved F or W. A D gene is named only where the DNA matches it firmly. Part of the rows lack a size; the others show once, few, many or a class for expanded clones.

- | TRBJ2-1 | - | TRBV5-5 | TGTGCCAGCAGCCTGGACACCCGTCCACAGTTCTTC | CASSLDTRPQFF
TRBD2 | TRBJ2-1 | few | TRBV7-3 | TGTGCCAGCAGCGAGACTAGCGGGAGTCCGTCATACAATGAGCAGTTCTTC | CASSETSGSPSYNEQFF
TRBD2 | TRBJ2-1 | many | TRBV29-1 | TGCAGCGTTGAACCAGGGACTAGCGGATACAATGAGCAGTTCTTC | CSVEPGTSGYNEQFF
- | TRBJ1-1 | - | TRBV29-1 | TGCAGCGTTGTTCAGGGGTGGACTGAAGCTTTCTTT | CSVVQGWTEAFF
- | TRBJ2-7 | many | TRBV12-3/TRBV12-4 | TGTGCCAGCAGTTTAATTAAAGGGCCCTACGAGCAGTACTTC | CASSLIKGPYEQYF
- | TRBJ2-1 | few | TRBV7-2 | TGTGCCAGCAGCTTAATCCGGCCTTACGGAAGCTCCTACAATGAGCAGTTCTTC | CASSLIRPYGSSYNEQFF
TRBD1 | TRBJ1-5 | few | TRBV20-1 | TGCAGTGCTAGGACAGGGGGTATGGGCAATCAGCCCCAGCATTTT | CSARTGGMGNQPQHF
TRBD2 | TRBJ2-5 | - | TRBV9 | TGTGCCAGCAGCGTAACGGGGACTAGCGAGTGGGAGACCCAGTACTTC | CASSVTGTSEWETQYF
TRBD2 | TRBJ2-7 | few | TRBV10-3 | TGTGCCATCAGTCCATCTAGCGGGCAAACCTACGAGCAGTACTTC | CAISPSSGQTYEQYF
TRBD1 | TRBJ2-1 | - | TRBV5-1 | TGCGCCAGCAGCCTAGGGACAGGTGGGGGCGATGAGCAGTTCTTC | CASSLGTGGGDEQFF
TRBD2 | TRBJ2-1 | many | TRBV5-1 | TGCGCCAGCAGCTCCGGAACAACTAGCGGGGGGGCCAATGAGCAGTTCTTC | CASSSGTTSGGANEQFF
- | TRBJ2-5 | many | TRBV15 | TGTGCCACCAGCAGAGAGCTGACAGACCAAGAGACCCAGTACTTC | CATSRELTDQETQYF
- | TRBJ2-5 | few | TRBV2 | TGTGCCAGCAGTGCCCAGGCCCCAGAGACCCAGTACTTC | CASSAQAPETQYF
TRBD2 | TRBJ2-7 | few | TRBV12-3/TRBV12-4 | TGTGCCAGCAGTTATCGTCGGGGGGTCGAGCAGTACTTC | CASSYRRGVEQYF
- | TRBJ1-5 | - | TRBV12-3/TRBV12-4 | TGTGCCAGCAGCCTTGTGGCAGCTGGTAATAGCAATCAGCCCCAGCATTTT | CASSLVAAGNSNQPQHF
TRBD2 | TRBJ2-1 | - | TRBV12-3/TRBV12-4 | TGTGCCAGCAGGCGGACTAGCGGGAGTTTACCCAATGAGCAGTTCTTC | CASRRTSGSLPNEQFF
- | TRBJ2-1 | few | TRBV30 | TGTGCCTGGACCGCAGCGGGTCCCTACAATGAGCAGTTCTTC | CAWTAAGPYNEQFF
TRBD1 | TRBJ2-2 | - | TRBV7-7 | TGTGCCAGCAGCGACTACACAGGGGTGGGGTCCGGGGAGCTGTTTTTT | CASSDYTGVGSGELFF
TRBD2 | TRBJ2-1 | few | TRBV24-1 | TGTGCCACCAGTGGTGAGGAACTAGCGGGTTCCTACAATGAGCAGTTCTTC | CATSGEELAGSYNEQFF
TRBD1 | TRBJ2-7 | - | TRBV9 | TGTGCCAGCAGCGTATCGGGGACAGGGGCCGACTACGAGCAGTACTTC | CASSVSGTGADYEQYF
TRBD1 | TRBJ1-4 | few | TRBV12-3/TRBV12-4 | TGTGCCAGCAGCCCCCGGACAGGGCCTAATGAAAAACTGTTTTTT | CASSPRTGPNEKLFF
TRBD2 | TRBJ2-2 | few | TRBV4-3 | TGCGCCAGCAGCCAGCTAGCGGGAGGATTAAGGGCCGGGGAGCTGTTTTTT | CASSQLAGGLRAGELFF
- | TRBJ2-1 | many | TRBV2 | TGTGCCACCGCGGGGAGCTCCTACAATGAGCAGTTCTTC | CATAGSSYNEQFF
- | TRBJ2-6 | - | TRBV7-3 | TGTGCCAGCAGCTCACCTGTAGGGTCTTCTGGGGCCAACGTCCTGACTTTC | CASSSPVGSSGANVLTF
- | TRBJ2-3 | - | TRBV24-1 | TGTGCCACCAGTTGGCGGGGTCGGGCAGATACGCAGTATTTT | CATSWRGRADTQYF
TRBD2 | TRBJ2-1 | medium-sized | TRBV12-3/TRBV12-4 | TGTGCCAGCCTAGGGACCGGGGGGGTCAATGAGCAGTTCTTC | CASLGTGGVNEQFF
TRBD2 | TRBJ2-1 | few | TRBV12-3/TRBV12-4 | TGTGCCAGCAGTTTAAATACCGGGCTAGCGGAAGTTATGGAGCAGTTCTTC | CASSLNTGLAEVMEQFF
- | TRBJ2-3 | - | TRBV9 | TGTGCCAGCAGCGTAGCAGTGCGGTGGGAAGATACGCAGTATTTT | CASSVAVRWEDTQYF
TRBD2 | TRBJ2-5 | - | TRBV4-2 | TGTGCCAGCAGCCAATTTGAGGGCGGGGGGGCAGAGACCCAGTACTTC | CASSQFEGGGAETQYF
- | TRBJ2-3 | - | TRBV4-2 | TGTGCCAGCAGCCAAGAGTTGGCGCCCACAGATACGCAGTATTTT | CASSQELAPTDTQYF
TRBD1 | TRBJ2-7 | - | TRBV7-8 | TGTGCCAGCAGCCCGACAGGGGCGGGACTCGAGCAGTACTTC | CASSPTGAGLEQYF
- | TRBJ2-1 | few | TRBV4-2 | TGTGCCAGCAGCCCCCCCTCAGGTTTCGGATTCAATGAGCAGTTCTTC | CASSPPSGFGFNEQFF
- | TRBJ1-1 | few | TRBV6-1 | TGTGCCAGCAGTCCCCCGACTGGTCAGGCTTTCTTT | CASSPPTGQAFF
- | TRBJ2-3 | few | TRBV6-1 | TGTGCCAGCAGTGACGGGGCACATAGCACAGATACGCAGTATTTT | CASSDGAHSTDTQYF
TRBD1 | TRBJ2-1 | - | TRBV27 | TGTGCCAGCAGTTCTTGGGACAGTTACAATGAGCAGTTCTTC | CASSSWDSYNEQFF
- | TRBJ2-6 | - | TRBV30 | TGTGCCTGGAGTGTAGGGGTTGGGGCCAACGTCCTGACTTTC | CAWSVGVGANVLTF
- | TRBJ1-1 | - | TRBV7-3 | TGTGCCAGCAGCTTAGGCCCCGGGAATCCTGAAGCTTTCTTT | CASSLGPGNPEAFF
- | TRBJ1-1 | - | TRBV7-8 | TGTGCCAGCAGCTTAATCCCGGCGGCCACTGAAGCTTTCTTT | CASSLIPAATEAFF
- | TRBJ2-5 | few | TRBV24-1 | TGTGCCACCAGTGCTGGCGAGACCCAGTACTTC | CATSAGETQYF
- | TRBJ2-5 | - | TRBV18 | TGTGCCAGCTCACTCCCGGTAAATCAAGAGACCCAGTACTTC | CASSLPVNQETQYF
- | TRBJ2-5 | - | TRBV21-1 | TGTGCCAGCAGCACCTTTCCAGGGATCCAAGAGACCCAGTACTTC | CASSTFPGIQETQYF
- | TRBJ1-1 | few | TRBV30 | TGTGCCTGGAGTGTAACGGGGAGCACTGAAGCTTTCTTT | CAWSVTGSTEAFF
- | TRBJ2-2 | few | TRBV3-1 | TGTGCCAGCAGCCAAGATCGGCTAGCGACGGCCGGGGAGCTGTTTTTT | CASSQDRLATAGELFF
- | TRBJ1-6 | few | TRBV27 | TGTGCCACCTCCCTCTCCTATAATTCACCCCTCCACTTT | CATSLSYNSPLHF
TRBD1 | TRBJ1-5 | few | TRBV6-5 | TGTGCCAGCAGTAACCATGGACAGGGGGCCCGCTATAGCAATCAGCCCCAGCATTTT | CASSNHGQGARYSNQPQHF
TRBD1 | TRBJ2-6 | few | TRBV27 | TGTGCCAGCAGTTTGGGACAGGGAACATCTGGGGCCAACGTCCTGACTTTC | CASSLGQGTSGANVLTF
- | TRBJ1-6 | - | TRBV7-9 | TGTGCCAGCAGCTTAGATAACACAGGTCCGAAGTCACCCCTCCACTTT | CASSLDNTGPKSPLHF
- | TRBJ2-3 | - | TRBV7-9 | TGTGCCAGTAAGGAGACCCGCACAGATACGCAGTATTTT | CASKETRTDTQYF
- | TRBJ2-3 | - | TRBV15 | TGTGCCACCAGCGGAGGGGCCAGCCGGAACACAGATACGCAGTATTTT | CATSGGASRNTDTQYF